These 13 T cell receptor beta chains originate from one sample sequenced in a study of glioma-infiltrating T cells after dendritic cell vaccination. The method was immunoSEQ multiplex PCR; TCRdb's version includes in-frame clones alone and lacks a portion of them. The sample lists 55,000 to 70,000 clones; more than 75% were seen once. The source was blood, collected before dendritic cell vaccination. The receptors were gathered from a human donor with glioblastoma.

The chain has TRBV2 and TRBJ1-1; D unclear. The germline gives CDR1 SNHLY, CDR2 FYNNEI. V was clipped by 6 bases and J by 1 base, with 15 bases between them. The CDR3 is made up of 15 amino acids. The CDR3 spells CASSERGQTNTEAFF. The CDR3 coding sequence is TGTGCCAGCAGCGAGCGAGGGCAGACGAACACTGAAGCTTTCTTT.

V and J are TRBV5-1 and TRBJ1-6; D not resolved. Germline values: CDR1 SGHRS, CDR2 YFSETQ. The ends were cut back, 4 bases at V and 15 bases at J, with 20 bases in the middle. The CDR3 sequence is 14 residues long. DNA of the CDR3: TGCGCCAGCAGCCTTTCCTTCCTTACTCTGAGCCTCCACTTT. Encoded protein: CASSLSFLTLSLHF.

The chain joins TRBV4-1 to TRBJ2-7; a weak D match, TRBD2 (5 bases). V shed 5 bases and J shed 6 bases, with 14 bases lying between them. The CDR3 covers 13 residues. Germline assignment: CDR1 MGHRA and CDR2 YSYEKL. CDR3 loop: CASSGNRAGEQYF. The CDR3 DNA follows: TGCGCCAGCAGCGGAAATCGCGCGGGCGAGCAGTACTTC.

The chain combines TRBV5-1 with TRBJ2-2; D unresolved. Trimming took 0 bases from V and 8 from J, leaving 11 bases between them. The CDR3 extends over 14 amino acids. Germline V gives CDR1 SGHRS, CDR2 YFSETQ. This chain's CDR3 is CASSLGPSSGELFF. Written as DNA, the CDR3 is TGCGCCAGCAGCTTGGGGCCGTCTTCAGGGGAGCTGTTTTTT.

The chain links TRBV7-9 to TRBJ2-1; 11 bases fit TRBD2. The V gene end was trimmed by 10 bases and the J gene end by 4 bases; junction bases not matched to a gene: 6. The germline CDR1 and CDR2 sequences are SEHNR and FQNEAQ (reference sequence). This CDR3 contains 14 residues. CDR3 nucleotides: TGTGCCACCTCGGGACTAGCGGCATACAATGAGCAGTTCTTC. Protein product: CATSGLAAYNEQFF.

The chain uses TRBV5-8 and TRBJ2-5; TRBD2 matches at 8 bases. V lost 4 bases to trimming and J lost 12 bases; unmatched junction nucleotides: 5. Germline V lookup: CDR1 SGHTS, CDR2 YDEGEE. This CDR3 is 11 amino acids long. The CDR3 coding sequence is TGTGCCAGCAGCCACAGCGGGGGAAAGTACTTC. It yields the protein CASSHSGGKYF.

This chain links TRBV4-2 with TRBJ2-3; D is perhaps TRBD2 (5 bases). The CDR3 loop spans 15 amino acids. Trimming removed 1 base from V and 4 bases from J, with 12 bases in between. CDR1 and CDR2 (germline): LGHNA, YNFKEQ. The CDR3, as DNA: TGTGCCAGCAGCCAAGCGGCGGGTGGGGCAGATACGCAGTATTTT. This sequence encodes CASSQAAGGADTQYF.

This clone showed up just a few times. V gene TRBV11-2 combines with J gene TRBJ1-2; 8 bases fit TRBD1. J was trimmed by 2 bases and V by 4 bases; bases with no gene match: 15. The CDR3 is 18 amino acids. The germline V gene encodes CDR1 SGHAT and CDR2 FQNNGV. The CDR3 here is CASSSLRDRKFGNYGYTF. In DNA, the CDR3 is TGTGCCAGCAGCTCTCTACGGGACAGGAAATTTGGAAACTATGGCTACACCTTC.

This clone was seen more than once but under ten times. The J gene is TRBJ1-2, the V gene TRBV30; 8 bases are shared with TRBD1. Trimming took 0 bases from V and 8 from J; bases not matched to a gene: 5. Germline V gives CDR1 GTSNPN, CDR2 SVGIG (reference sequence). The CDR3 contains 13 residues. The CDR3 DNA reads TGTGCCTGGAGTGTAGTGGCAGGGGGCGGCTACACCTTC. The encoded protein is CAWSVVAGGGYTF.

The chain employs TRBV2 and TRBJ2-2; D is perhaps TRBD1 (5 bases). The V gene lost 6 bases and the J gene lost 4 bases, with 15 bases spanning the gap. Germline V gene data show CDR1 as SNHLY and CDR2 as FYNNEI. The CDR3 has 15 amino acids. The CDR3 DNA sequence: TGTGCCAGCAGCCGACAGTTGTCTAGCACCGGGGAGCTGTTTTTT. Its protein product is CASSRQLSSTGELFF.

CDR3 amino acids: CASSLSGYEQYF. CDR3 in DNA: TGTGCCAGCAGTTTATCAGGATACGAGCAGTACTTC. This chain uses TRBV28 with TRBJ2-7; D call uncertain. The CDR3 sequence is 12 residues long. In germline, CDR1 is MDHEN, CDR2 SYDVKM. V gave up 1 base and J gave up 4 bases, with 5 bases separating them.

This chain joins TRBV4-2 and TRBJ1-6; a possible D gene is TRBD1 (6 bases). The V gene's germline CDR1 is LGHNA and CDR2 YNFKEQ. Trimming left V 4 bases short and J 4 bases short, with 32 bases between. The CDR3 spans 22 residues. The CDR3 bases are TGTGCCAGCAGCCCACACCCGCGGGCGGACAGCTCAGAAACGGAATATAATTCACCCCTCCACTTT. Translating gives CASSPHPRADSSETEYNSPLHF.

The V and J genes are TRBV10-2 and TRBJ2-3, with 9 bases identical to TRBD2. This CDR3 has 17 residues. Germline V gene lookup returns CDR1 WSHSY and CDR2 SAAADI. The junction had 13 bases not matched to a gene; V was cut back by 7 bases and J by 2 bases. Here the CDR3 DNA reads TGCGCCAGCACCGCGGAACTAGCGGGTTTTCCCACAGATACGCAGTATTTT. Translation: CASTAELAGFPTDTQYF.